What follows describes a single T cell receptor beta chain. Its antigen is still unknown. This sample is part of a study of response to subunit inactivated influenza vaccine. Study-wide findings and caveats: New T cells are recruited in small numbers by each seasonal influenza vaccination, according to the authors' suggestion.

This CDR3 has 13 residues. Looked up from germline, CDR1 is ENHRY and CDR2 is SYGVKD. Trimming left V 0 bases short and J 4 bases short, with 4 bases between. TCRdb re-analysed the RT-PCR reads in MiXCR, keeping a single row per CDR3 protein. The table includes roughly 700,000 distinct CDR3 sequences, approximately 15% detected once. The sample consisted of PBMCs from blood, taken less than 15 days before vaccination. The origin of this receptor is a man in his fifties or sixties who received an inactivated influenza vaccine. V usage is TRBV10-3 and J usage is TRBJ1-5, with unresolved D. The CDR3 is CAISESVNQPQHF. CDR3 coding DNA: TGTGCCATCAGTGAGTCAGTGAATCAGCCCCAGCATTTT.